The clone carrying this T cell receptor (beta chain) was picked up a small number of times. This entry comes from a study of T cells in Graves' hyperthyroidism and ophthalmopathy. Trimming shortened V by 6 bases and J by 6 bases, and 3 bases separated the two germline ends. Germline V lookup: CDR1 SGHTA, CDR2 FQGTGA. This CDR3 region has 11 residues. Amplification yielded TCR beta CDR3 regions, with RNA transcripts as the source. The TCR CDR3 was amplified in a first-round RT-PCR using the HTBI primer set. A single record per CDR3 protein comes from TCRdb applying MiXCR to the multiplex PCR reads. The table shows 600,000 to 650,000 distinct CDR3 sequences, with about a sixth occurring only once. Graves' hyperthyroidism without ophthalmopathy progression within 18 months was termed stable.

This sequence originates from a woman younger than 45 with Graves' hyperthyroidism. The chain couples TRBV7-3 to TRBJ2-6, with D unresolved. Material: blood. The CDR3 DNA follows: TGTGCCAGCAGTTTGGCCAACGTCCTGACTTTC. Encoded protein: CASSLANVLTF.